This note documents a single T cell receptor (beta chain) sequence. Its antigen is unidentified. CDR1 is SGHTA, CDR2 FQGNSA, per germline. The length of the CDR3 is 15 residues. Trimming shortened V by 5 bases and J by 1 base, and 14 bases separated the two germline ends. In TCRdb, the reads were re-called with MiXCR into one record per CDR3 protein. The sample has around 170,000 distinct CDR3 sequences, roughly 18% seen once. The data originate from a study of T cell repertoires in cytomegalovirus infection. Study at large: From public TCR beta signatures came an indication of both CMV infection and matching HLA type.

Whole-study findings and limits: Totalled public TCR beta family frequency picked out people who carried CMV plus the relevant HLA. HLA-C-restricted TCR beta clonotypes specific for CMV led the ex vivo response.

The source of this sequence is a human donor in good health (CMV status not recorded). Some clones in this sample may be carry-over from other donors' samples. J is TRBJ1-1 and V is TRBV7-2, with a tentative D call TRBD1 (5 bases). Sequenced input: CD8+ T cells from PBMCs. CDR3 sequence: CASSPRGAPNTEAFF. The CDR3 DNA reads as TGTGCCAGCAGCCCCCGAGGGGCCCCGAACACTGAAGCTTTCTTT.